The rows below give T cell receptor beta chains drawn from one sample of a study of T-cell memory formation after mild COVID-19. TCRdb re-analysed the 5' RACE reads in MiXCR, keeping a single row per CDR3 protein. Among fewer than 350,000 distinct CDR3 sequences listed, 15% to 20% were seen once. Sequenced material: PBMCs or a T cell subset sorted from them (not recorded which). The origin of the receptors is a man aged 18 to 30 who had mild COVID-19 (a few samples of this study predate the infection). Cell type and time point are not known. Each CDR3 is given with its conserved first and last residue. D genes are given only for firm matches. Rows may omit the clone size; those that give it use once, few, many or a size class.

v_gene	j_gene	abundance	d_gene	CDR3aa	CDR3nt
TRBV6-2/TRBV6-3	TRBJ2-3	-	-	CASSWGRETDTQYF	TGTGCCAGCAGTTGGGGCAGGGAAACAGATACGCAGTATTTT
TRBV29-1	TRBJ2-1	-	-	CSTRRGGTMSEQFF	TGCAGCACCCGCCGCGGGGGCACCATGAGTGAGCAGTTCTTC
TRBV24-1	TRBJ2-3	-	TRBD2	CATSEGPGLGTDTQYF	TGTGCCACCAGTGAAGGTCCGGGACTAGGCACAGATACGCAGTATTTT
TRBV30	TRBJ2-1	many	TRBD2	CAWSVLGGEFHEQFF	TGTGCCTGGAGTGTACTGGGGGGGGAGTTCCATGAGCAGTTCTTC
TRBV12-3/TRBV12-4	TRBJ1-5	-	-	CASSRDGFSNQPQHF	TGTGCCAGCAGTCGGGACGGTTTTAGCAATCAGCCCCAGCATTTT
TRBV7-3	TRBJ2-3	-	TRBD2	CASTNAARGDTQYF	TGTGCCAGCACTAACGCGGCGCGGGGGGATACGCAGTATTTT
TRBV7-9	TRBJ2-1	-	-	CASSPPAEDNRHNEQFF	TGTGCCAGCAGCCCGCCCGCCGAGGACAACCGCCACAATGAGCAGTTCTTC
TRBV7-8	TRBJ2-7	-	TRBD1	CASSDYRGVYEQYF	TGTGCCAGCAGCGACTACAGGGGGGTTTACGAGCAGTACTTC
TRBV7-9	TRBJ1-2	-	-	CASSPTRAGNGYTF	TGTGCCAGCAGCCCTACTAGGGCAGGGAATGGCTACACCTTC
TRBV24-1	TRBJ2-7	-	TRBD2	CATAAGGSYEQYF	TGTGCCACCGCGGCGGGAGGGTCCTACGAGCAGTACTTC
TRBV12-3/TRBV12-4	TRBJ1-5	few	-	CASSFASGGQPQHF	TGTGCCAGCAGTTTCGCATCAGGAGGTCAGCCCCAGCATTTT
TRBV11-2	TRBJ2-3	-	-	CASSLEGGAGTRTDTQYF	TGTGCCAGCAGCTTAGAAGGTGGGGCGGGCACACGCACAGATACGCAGTATTTT
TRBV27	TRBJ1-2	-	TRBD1	CASSNLQGVYGYTF	TGTGCCAGCAGTAACCTCCAGGGGGTCTATGGCTACACCTTC
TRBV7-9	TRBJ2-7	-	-	CARLGHYEQYF	TGTGCCAGACTGGGGCACTACGAGCAGTACTTC
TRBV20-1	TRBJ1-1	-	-	CSASPGTANTEAFF	TGCAGTGCTAGCCCAGGGACCGCGAACACTGAAGCTTTCTTT
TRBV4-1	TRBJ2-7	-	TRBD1	CASSPTGTASYEQYF	TGCGCCAGCAGCCCGACAGGGACAGCCTCCTACGAGCAGTACTTC
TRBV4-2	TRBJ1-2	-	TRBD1	CASSPHGQENANYGYTF	TGTGCCAGCAGCCCTCACGGACAGGAGAACGCTAACTATGGCTACACCTTC
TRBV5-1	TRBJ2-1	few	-	CASSLPASYNEQFF	TGCGCCAGCAGCTTGCCAGCGTCCTACAATGAGCAGTTCTTC
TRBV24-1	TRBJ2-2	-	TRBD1	CATSDWGTGNTGELFF	TGTGCCACCAGTGATTGGGGGACAGGGAACACCGGGGAGCTGTTTTTT
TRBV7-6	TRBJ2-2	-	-	CASSTNPNTGELFF	TGTGCCAGCAGCACTAACCCAAACACCGGGGAGCTGTTTTTT
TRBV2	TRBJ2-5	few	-	CASSEAGETQYF	TGTGCCAGCAGTGAAGCGGGGGAGACCCAGTACTTC
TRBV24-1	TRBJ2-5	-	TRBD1	CATSDPQGTETQYF	TGTGCCACCAGTGATCCACAGGGGACAGAGACCCAGTACTTC
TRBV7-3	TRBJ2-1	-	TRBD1	CASSSGTGSNEQFF	TGTGCCAGCAGCTCAGGGACAGGGAGCAATGAGCAGTTCTTC
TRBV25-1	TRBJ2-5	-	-	CASSSPGQETQYF	TGTGCCAGCAGTTCCCCGGGTCAAGAGACCCAGTACTTC
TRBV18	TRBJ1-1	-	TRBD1	CASSLEVGGYTEAFF	TGTGCCAGCTCACTAGAGGTAGGGGGCTACACTGAAGCTTTCTTT
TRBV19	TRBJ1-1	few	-	CASSVYRRTEAFF	TGTGCCAGTAGTGTTTATCGGAGGACTGAAGCTTTCTTT
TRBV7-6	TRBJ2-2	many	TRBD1	CASSLVKTGANTGELFF	TGTGCCAGCAGCTTAGTGAAGACAGGGGCGAACACCGGGGAGCTGTTTTTT
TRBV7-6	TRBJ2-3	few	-	CASSPNLASNTDTQYF	TGTGCCAGCAGCCCGAATCTCGCTAGCAACACAGATACGCAGTATTTT
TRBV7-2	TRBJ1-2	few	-	CASSTRLANYGYTF	TGTGCCAGCAGTACCAGGTTGGCTAACTATGGCTACACCTTC
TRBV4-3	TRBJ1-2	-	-	CASSQAGFGYTF	TGCGCCAGCAGCCAAGCAGGGTTTGGCTACACCTTC
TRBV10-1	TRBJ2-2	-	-	CASSVSTGELFF	TGCGCCAGCAGCGTTAGCACCGGGGAGCTGTTTTTT
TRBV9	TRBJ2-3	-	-	CASKTSGTDTQYF	TGTGCCAGCAAAACGTCTGGCACAGATACGCAGTATTTT
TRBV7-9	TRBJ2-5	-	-	CASSQRFGIETQYF	TGTGCCAGCAGCCAGAGGTTTGGGATTGAGACCCAGTACTTC
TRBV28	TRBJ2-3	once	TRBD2	CASSSASGVQRTQYF	TGTGCCAGCAGCTCCGCTAGCGGGGTTCAACGTACGCAGTATTTT
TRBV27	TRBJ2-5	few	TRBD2	CASRRGIRDLFF	TGTGCCAGCAGGCGGGGGATCCGGGACCTCTTCTTC
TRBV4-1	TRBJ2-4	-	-	CASSKEERWAGIQYF	TGCGCCAGCAGCAAAGAGGAACGGTGGGCAGGCATTCAGTACTTC
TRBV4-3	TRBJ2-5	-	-	CASSQVGPGRQETQYF	TGCGCCAGCAGCCAAGTAGGACCGGGCAGGCAAGAGACCCAGTACTTC
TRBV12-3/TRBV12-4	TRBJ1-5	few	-	CASSLAAANQPQHF	TGTGCCAGCAGTTTAGCAGCAGCCAATCAGCCCCAGCATTTT
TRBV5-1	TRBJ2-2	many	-	CASSFGGGPNTGELFF	TGCGCCAGCAGCTTCGGCGGGGGCCCGAACACCGGGGAGCTGTTTTTT
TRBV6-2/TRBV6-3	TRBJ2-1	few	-	CASSSLRHTEFF	TGTGCCAGCAGCTCCCTCAGGCATACGGAGTTCTTC
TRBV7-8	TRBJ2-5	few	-	CASSLRPLTGETQYF	TGTGCCAGCAGCTTAAGGCCACTTACGGGGGAGACCCAGTACTTC
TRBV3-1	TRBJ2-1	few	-	CASSQVQGKDNEQFF	TGTGCCAGCAGCCAAGTGCAGGGGAAGGACAATGAGCAGTTCTTC
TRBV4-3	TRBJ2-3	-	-	CASSQESVTPVVDTQYF	TGCGCCAGCAGCCAAGAGTCTGTGACTCCCGTAGTGGATACGCAGTATTTT
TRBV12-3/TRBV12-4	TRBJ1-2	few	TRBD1	CASSGTGVYGYTF	TGTGCCAGCAGCGGCACAGGGGTCTATGGCTACACCTTC
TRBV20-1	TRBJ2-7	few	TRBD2	CSAISGANPYEQYF	TGCAGTGCCATTAGCGGGGCGAATCCTTACGAGCAGTACTTC
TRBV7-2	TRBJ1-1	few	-	CASSLAHKNTEAFF	TGTGCCAGCAGCTTAGCTCACAAGAACACTGAAGCTTTCTTT
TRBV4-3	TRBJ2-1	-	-	CASSPGDMAYNEQFF	TGCGCCAGCAGCCCGGGGGACATGGCCTACAATGAGCAGTTCTTC
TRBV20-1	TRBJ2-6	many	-	CSAPMSSGANVLTF	TGCAGTGCTCCAATGAGCTCTGGGGCCAACGTCCTGACTTTC
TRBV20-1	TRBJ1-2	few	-	CSARYLGAELYGYTF	TGCAGTGCTAGGTACCTAGGGGCAGAACTATATGGCTACACCTTC
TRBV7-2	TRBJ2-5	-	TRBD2	CASSLGSGVAGRTQYF	TGTGCCAGCAGCTTAGGGAGCGGGGTGGCGGGCAGGACCCAGTACTTC
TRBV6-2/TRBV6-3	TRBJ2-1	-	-	CASRGAQQFF	TGTGCCAGCAGGGGAGCCCAGCAGTTCTTC